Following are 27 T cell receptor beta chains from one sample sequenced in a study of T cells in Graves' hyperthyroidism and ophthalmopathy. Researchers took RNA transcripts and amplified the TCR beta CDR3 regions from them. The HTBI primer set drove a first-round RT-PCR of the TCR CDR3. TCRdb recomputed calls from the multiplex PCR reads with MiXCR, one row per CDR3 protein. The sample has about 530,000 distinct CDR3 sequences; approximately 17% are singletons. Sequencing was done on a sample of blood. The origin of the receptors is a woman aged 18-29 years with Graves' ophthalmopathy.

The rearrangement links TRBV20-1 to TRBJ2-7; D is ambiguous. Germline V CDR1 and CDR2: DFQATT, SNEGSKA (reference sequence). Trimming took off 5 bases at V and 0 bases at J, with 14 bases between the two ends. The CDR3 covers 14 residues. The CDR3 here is CSAPTESRSYEQYF. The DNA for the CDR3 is TGCAGTGCTCCCACGGAAAGTCGCTCCTACGAGCAGTACTTC.

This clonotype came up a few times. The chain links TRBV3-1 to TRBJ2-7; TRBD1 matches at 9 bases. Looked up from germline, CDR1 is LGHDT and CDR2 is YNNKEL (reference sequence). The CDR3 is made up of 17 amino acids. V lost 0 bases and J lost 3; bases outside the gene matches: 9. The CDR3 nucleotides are TGTGCCAGCAGCCAAGATCGTAGGACAGGGGTGGTCTACGAGCAGTACTTC. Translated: CASSQDRRTGVVYEQYF.

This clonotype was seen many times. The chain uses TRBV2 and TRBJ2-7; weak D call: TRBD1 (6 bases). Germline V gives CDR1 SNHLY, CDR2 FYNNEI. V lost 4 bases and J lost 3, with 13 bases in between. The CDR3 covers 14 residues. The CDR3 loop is CASSAGDPNYEQYF. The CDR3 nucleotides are TGTGCCAGCAGTGCAGGGGACCCTAACTACGAGCAGTACTTC.

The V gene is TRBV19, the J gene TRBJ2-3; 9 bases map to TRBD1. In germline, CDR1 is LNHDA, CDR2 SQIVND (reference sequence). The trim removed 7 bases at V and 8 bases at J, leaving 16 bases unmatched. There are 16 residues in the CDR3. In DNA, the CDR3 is TGTGCCAGTACTGCCAAGGACAGGGGAGGGAGAGGTACGCAGTATTTT. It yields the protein CASTAKDRGGRGTQYF.

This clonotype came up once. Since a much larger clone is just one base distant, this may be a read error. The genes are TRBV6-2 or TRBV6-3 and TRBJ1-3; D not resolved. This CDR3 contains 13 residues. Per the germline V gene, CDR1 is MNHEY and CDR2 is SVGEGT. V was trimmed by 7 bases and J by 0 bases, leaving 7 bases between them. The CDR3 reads CASKDLSGNTIYF. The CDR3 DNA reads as TGTGCCAGCAAGGATCTCTCTGGAAACACCATATATTTT.

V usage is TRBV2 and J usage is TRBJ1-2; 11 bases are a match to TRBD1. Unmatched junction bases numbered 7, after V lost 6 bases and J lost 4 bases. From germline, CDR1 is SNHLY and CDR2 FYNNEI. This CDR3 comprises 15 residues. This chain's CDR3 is CASSGTGGGFYGYTF. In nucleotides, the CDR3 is TGTGCCAGCAGCGGGACAGGGGGGGGGTTCTATGGCTACACCTTC.

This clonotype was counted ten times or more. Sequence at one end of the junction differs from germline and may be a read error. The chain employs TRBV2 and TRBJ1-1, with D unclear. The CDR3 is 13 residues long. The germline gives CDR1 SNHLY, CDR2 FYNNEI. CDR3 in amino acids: CASSELESGPYVF. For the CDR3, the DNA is TGTGCCAGCAGCGAACTGGAGAGCGGCCCCTATGTCTTT.

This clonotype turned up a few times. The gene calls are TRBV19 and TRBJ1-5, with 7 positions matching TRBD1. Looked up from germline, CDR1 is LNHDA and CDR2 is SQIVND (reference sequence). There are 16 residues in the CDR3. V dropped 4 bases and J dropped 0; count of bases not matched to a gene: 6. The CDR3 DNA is TGTGCCAGTAGTACCCCCGACAGGGTTAGCAATCAGCCCCAGCATTTT. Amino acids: CASSTPDRVSNQPQHF.

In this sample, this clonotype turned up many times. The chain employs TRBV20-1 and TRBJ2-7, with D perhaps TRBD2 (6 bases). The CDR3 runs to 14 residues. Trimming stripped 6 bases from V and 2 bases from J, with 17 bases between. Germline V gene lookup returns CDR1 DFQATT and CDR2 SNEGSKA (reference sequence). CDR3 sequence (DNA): TGCAGTGCCAAAGTCCGGGACTCCGCCTACGAGCAGTACTTC. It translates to CSAKVRDSAYEQYF.

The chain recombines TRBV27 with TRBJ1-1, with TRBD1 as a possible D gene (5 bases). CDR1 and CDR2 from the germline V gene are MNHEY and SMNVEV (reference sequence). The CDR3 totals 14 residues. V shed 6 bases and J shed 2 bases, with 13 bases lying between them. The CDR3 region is CASRATELNTEAFF. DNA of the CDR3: TGTGCCAGCAGAGCGACAGAGTTAAACACTGAAGCTTTCTTT.

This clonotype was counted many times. CDR3 nucleotides: TGTGCCAGCAGCCCAAGGACTAGCGGGGGGGGTGCGCAGTATTTT. Amino acids: CASSPRTSGGGAQYF. The chain combines TRBV7-2 with TRBJ2-3, with 15 bases fitting TRBD2. Trimming took 5 bases from V and 10 from J; bases not matched to a gene: 7. The CDR3 is 15 residues long. CDR1 SGHTA and CDR2 FQGNSA come from the germline V gene.

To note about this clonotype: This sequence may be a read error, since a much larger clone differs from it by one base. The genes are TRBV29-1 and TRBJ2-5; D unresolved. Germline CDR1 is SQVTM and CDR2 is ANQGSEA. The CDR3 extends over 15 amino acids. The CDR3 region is CTVLAAASIQETQYF. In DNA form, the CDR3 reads TGCACCGTCCTTGCGGCAGCTAGTATCCAAGAGACCCAGTACTTC.

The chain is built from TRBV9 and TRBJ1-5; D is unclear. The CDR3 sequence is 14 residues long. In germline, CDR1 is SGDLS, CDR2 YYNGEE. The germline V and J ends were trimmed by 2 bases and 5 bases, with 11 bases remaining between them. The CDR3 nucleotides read TGTGCCAGCAGCGTTTCCGCGGAGCATCAGCCCCAGCATTTT. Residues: CASSVSAEHQPQHF.

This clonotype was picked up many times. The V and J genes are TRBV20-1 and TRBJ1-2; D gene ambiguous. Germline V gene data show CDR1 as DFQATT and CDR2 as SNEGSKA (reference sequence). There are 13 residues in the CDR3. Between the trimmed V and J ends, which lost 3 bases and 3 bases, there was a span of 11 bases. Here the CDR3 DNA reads TGCAGTGCTAGGGTGATGACGGACTATGGCTACACCTTC. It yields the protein CSARVMTDYGYTF.

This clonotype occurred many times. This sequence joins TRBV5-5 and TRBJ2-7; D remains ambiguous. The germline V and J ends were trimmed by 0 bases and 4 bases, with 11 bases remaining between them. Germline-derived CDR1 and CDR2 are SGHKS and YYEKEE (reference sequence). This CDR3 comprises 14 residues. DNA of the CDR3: TGTGCCAGCAGCTTGGGAGTTGTAGGATACGAGCAGTACTTC. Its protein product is CASSLGVVGYEQYF.

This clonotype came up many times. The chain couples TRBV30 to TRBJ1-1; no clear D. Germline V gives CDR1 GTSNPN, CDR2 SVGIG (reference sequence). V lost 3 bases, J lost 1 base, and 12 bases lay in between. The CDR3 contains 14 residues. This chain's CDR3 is CAWSAGRRNTEAFF. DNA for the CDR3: TGTGCCTGGAGCGCAGGACGGAGGAACACTGAAGCTTTCTTT.

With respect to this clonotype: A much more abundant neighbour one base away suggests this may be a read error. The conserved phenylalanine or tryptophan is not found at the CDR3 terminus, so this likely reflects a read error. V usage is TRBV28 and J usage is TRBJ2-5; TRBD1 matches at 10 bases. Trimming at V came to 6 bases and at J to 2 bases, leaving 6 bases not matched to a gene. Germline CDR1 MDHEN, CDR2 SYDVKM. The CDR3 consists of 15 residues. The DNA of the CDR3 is TGTGCCAGCAGCCGCGGGACAGGGGTACAAGAGACCCAGTACGTC. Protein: CASSRGTGVQETQYV.

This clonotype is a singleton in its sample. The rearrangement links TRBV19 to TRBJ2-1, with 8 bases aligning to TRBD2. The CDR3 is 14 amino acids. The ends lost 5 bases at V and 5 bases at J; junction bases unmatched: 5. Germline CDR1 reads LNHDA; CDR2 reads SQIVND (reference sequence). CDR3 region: CASSAREVNNEQFF. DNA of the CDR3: TGTGCCAGTAGTGCGCGGGAGGTGAACAATGAGCAGTTCTTC.

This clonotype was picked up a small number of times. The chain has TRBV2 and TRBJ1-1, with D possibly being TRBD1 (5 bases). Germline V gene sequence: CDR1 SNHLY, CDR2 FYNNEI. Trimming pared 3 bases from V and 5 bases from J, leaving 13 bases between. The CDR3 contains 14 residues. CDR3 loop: CASSDGQGDTEAFF. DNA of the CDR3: TGTGCCAGCAGTGATGGTCAGGGCGATACTGAAGCTTTCTTT.

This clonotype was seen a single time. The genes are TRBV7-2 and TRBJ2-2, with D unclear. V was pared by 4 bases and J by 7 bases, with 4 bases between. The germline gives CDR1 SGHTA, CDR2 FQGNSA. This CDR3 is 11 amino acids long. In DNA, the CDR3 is TGTGCCAGCAGCTCGGGCGGGGAGCTGTTTTTT. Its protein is CASSSGGELFF.

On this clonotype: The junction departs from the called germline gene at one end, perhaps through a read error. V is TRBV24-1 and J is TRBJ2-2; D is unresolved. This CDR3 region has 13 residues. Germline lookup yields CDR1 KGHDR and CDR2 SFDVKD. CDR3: CATREGITGELFF. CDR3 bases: TGTGCCACCCGTGAAGGGATCACCGGGGAGCTGTTTTTT.

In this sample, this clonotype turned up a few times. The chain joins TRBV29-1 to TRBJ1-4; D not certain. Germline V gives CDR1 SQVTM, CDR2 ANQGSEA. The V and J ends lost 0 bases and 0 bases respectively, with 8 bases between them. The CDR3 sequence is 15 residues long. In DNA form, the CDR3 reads TGCAGCGTTGAAGACAGCCTTGCAACTAATGAAAAACTGTTTTTT. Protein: CSVEDSLATNEKLFF. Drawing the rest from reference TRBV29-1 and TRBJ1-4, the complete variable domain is SAVISQKPSRDICQRGTSLTIQCQVDSQVTMMFWYRQQPGQSLTLIATANQGSEATYESGFVIDKFPISRPNLTFSTLTVSNMSPEDSSIYLCSVEDSLATNEKLFFGSGTQLSVL.

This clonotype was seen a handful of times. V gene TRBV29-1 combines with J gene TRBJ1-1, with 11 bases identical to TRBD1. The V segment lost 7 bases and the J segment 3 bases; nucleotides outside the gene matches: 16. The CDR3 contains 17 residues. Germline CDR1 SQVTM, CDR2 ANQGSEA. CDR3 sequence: CSARDRGSTLTHTEAFF. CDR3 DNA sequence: TGCAGCGCTAGGGACAGGGGGTCGACTCTAACTCACACTGAAGCTTTCTTT.

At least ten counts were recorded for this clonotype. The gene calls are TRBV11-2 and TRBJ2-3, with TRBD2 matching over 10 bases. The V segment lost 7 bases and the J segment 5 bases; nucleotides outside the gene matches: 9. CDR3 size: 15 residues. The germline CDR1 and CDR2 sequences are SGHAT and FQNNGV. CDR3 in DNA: TGTGCCAGCACCCCTAGCGGGAGCGGGAGAGATACGCAGTATTTT. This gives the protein CASTPSGSGRDTQYF. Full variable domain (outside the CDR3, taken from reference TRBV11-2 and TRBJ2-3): EAGVAQSPRYKIIEKRQSVAFWCNPISGHATLYWYQQILGQGPKLLIQFQNNGVVDDSQLPKDRFSAERLKGVDSTLKIQPAKLEDSAVYLCASTPSGSGRDTQYFGPGTRLTVL.

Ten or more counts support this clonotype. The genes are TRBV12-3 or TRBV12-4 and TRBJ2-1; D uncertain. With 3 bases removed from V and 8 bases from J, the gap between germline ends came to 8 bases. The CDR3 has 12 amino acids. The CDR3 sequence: CASSLSGHEQFF. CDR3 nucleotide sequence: TGTGCCAGCAGTTTGAGTGGGCATGAGCAGTTCTTC.

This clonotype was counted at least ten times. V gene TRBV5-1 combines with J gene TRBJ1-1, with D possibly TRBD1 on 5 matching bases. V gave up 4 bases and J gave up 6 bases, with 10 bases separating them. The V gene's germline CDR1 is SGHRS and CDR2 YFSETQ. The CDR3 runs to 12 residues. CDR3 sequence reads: CASSASGPEAFF. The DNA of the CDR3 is TGCGCCAGCAGCGCCTCAGGGCCTGAAGCTTTCTTT.

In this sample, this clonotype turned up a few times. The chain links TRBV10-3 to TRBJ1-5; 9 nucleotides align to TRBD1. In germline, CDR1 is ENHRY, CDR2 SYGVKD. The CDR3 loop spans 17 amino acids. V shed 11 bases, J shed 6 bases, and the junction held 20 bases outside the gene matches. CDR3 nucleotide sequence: TGTGCCCCCCGGGGGACAGGGTTGCCATCGCTCGTTCAGCCCCAGCATTTT. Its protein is CAPRGTGLPSLVQPQHF.